Below are 4 T cell receptor beta chains sequenced from a single sample in a study of PD-1 blockade in classical Hodgkin lymphoma. Sequencing used immunoSEQ multiplex PCR; TCRdb keeps in-frame clones, though not all of them. Here the sample spans about 24,000 clones, about 90% being singletons. Time point defined: newly diagnosed, previously untreated cHL patient sample. Thawed PBMCs underwent magnetic negative selection to yield purified CD4+ T cells. Sequenced input: CD4+ T cells from blood. The receptors here all came from a human donor with classical Hodgkin lymphoma.

This chain links TRBV29-1 with TRBJ2-7; tentatively, D is TRBD2 (6 bases). The CDR3 contains 12 residues. The V and J ends lost 5 bases and 3 bases respectively, with 11 bases between them. CDR1 and CDR2 from the germline V gene are SQVTM and ANQGSEA. The CDR3 reads CSVRRGNYEQYF. The CDR3 bases are TGCAGCGTTCGCCGGGGGAACTACGAGCAGTACTTC.

V is TRBV6-5 and J is TRBJ2-2; 7 bases align to TRBD1. J lost 6 bases, V lost 4 bases, and 8 bases had no gene match. CDR3 size: 15 residues. From germline, CDR1 is MNHEY and CDR2 SVGAGI. The CDR3 here is CASSLTGVRAGELFF. CDR3 DNA sequence: TGTGCCAGCAGTTTAACAGGGGTGAGGGCCGGGGAGCTGTTTTTT.

The chain links TRBV19 to TRBJ1-1; no firm D call. Germline CDR1 reads LNHDA; CDR2 reads SQIVND (reference sequence). The CDR3 has 13 amino acids. V lost 5 bases and J 5 bases, leaving 12 bases between the germline ends. The DNA of the CDR3 is TGTGCCAGTAGTGCCCTTTCCCGGACTGAAGCTTTCTTT. Its translation: CASSALSRTEAFF.

The chain links TRBV29-1 to TRBJ2-2; 9 bases map to TRBD1. The CDR3 sequence is 13 residues long. Germline CDR1 is SQVTM and CDR2 is ANQGSEA. The ends lost 4 bases at V and 4 bases at J; junction bases unmatched: 1. The CDR3 DNA sequence: TGCAGCGTTGGGACAGGGGTCACCGGGGAGCTGTTTTTT. Translation gives CSVGTGVTGELFF.